This entry lists 20 T cell receptor beta chains sequenced from one sample in a study of cytomegalovirus exposure and HLA in healthy donors. A multiplex PCR was run with 60 Vbeta primers and 13 Jbeta primers. TCRdb keeps only in-frame clones here, not all; method: immunoSEQ multiplex PCR. The sample includes around 160,000 clones, about four fifths seen only once; the top ten take around 9.1%. The sample consisted of PBMCs. All receptors derive from a male donor in good health and CMV-seropositive.

The chain recombines TRBV6-1 with TRBJ2-2; D might be TRBD1 (7 bases). Deletions cut 8 bases from V and 0 bases from J, with 10 bases between. CDR3 length: 14 residues. Germline V lookup: CDR1 MNHNS, CDR2 SASEGT. The CDR3 bases are TGTGCCAGCGGAGGGACAGCGAACACCGGGGAGCTGTTTTTT. It codes for CASGGTANTGELFF.

The genes are TRBV6-1 and TRBJ2-7; perhaps TRBD1 as D (6 bases). Germline values: CDR1 MNHNS, CDR2 SASEGT. This CDR3 contains 15 residues. V lost 6 bases and J 2 bases, leaving 17 bases between the germline ends. The CDR3 bases are TGTGCCAGCAGACGGGACACGATCAATGCCTACGAGCAGTACTTC. Amino acids: CASRRDTINAYEQYF.

This sequence joins TRBV5-5 and TRBJ2-7; D not certain. Germline V gives CDR1 SGHKS, CDR2 YYEKEE (reference sequence). This CDR3 is built from 12 residues. V shed 0 bases and J shed 2 bases, with 3 bases lying between them. As DNA, the CDR3 is TGTGCCAGCAGCTTGGGAGCCTACGAGCAGTACTTC. Translation gives CASSLGAYEQYF.

The chain carries TRBV2 and TRBJ2-5, with 10 bases identical to TRBD2. Per germline, CDR1 SNHLY and CDR2 FYNNEI. The trim removed 6 bases at V and 2 bases at J, leaving 9 bases unmatched. The CDR3 has 16 amino acids. The CDR3 is CASRSGLADFQETQYF. The CDR3 nucleotides read TGTGCCAGCAGGAGCGGACTAGCGGATTTTCAAGAGACCCAGTACTTC. The variable domain in full, with the rest retrieved from reference TRBV2 and TRBJ2-5, is EPEVTQTPSHQVTQMGQEVILRCVPISNHLYFYWYRQILGQKVEFLVSFYNNEISEKSEIFDDQFSVERPDGSNFTLKIRSTKLEDSAMYFCASRSGLADFQETQYFGPGTRLLVL.

This clone was picked up a small number of times. The chain couples TRBV18 to TRBJ1-2; D unresolved. V shed 6 bases and J shed 8 bases, with 13 bases lying between them. Germline-derived CDR1 and CDR2 are KGHSH and LQKENI. There are 12 residues in the CDR3. CDR3: CASSSDFGGYTF. As DNA, the CDR3 is TGTGCCAGCTCGAGCGACTTCGGAGGCTACACCTTC.

This rearrangement joins TRBV21-1 to TRBJ1-5; no DNA check was done on the table's D call, TRBD1. TRBV21-1 is flagged as a pseudogene. The CDR3 covers 18 residues. The DNA for the CDR3 is TGTGCCAGCAAACCCCCTCGGGACAGGGGGTATGGCAATCAGCCCCAGCATTTT. Translated, it gives CASKPPRDRGYGNQPQHF.

V gene TRBV9 combines with J gene TRBJ1-2; a possible D gene is TRBD1 (6 bases). Trimming pared 3 bases from V and 8 bases from J, leaving 17 bases between. The V gene's germline CDR1 is SGDLS and CDR2 YYNGEE. CDR3 length equals 14 residues. The CDR3 bases are TGTGCCAGCAGCGGGGCTCAGGGGCTAGGAGGCTACACCTTC. It is translated as CASSGAQGLGGYTF.

V gene TRBV4-1 combines with J gene TRBJ2-7, with TRBD2 identical over 8 bases. CDR1 MGHRA and CDR2 YSYEKL come from the germline V gene. CDR3 length equals 15 residues. V shed 2 bases, J shed 6 bases, and the junction held 9 bases outside the gene matches. This CDR3 reads CASSQLERGGGEQYF. CDR3 DNA sequence: TGCGCCAGCAGCCAACTGGAACGGGGGGGCGGCGAGCAGTACTTC.

The chain uses TRBV11-1 and TRBJ2-5, with TRBD1 matching over 10 bases. The J call may be in error: the DNA end matches TRBJ2-7 better. The V gene's germline CDR1 is SGHAT and CDR2 FQDESV (reference sequence). The CDR3 has 16 amino acids. This CDR3 reads CASSPKTGTGVAEQYF. In DNA form, the CDR3 reads TGTGCCAGCAGCCCTAAAACCGGGACAGGGGTCGCCGAGCAGTACTTC.

This clone has a handful of counts. The chain has TRBV4-3 and TRBJ2-7; 11 positions match TRBD2. Germline V lookup: CDR1 LGHNA, CDR2 YSLEER. After removal of 0 bases from V and 6 bases from J, the junction contained 7 bases not matched to a gene. The CDR3 is made up of 16 amino acids. The chain's CDR3 is CASSQDLGLAGGEQYF. CDR3 nucleotide sequence: TGCGCCAGCAGCCAAGATCTCGGACTAGCGGGCGGCGAGCAGTACTTC.

This clone was detected once. The chain links TRBV13 to TRBJ1-4, with TRBD1 as a possible D gene (5 bases). The CDR3 loop spans 13 amino acids. V was shortened by 3 bases and J by 6 bases, with 8 bases between the two germline ends. Germline V gene lookup returns CDR1 PRHDT and CDR2 FYEKMQ (reference sequence). The CDR3 region has the DNA TGTGCCAGCAGCTTGAGCAGGGATGAAAAACTGTTTTTT. Its translation: CASSLSRDEKLFF. The complete variable domain, with remaining parts taken from reference TRBV13 and TRBJ1-4, reads AAGVIQSPRHLIKEKRETATLKCYPIPRHDTVYWYQQGPGQDPQFLISFYEKMQSDKGSIPDRFSAQQFSDYHSELNMSSLELGDSALYFCASSLSRDEKLFFGSGTQLSVL.

V and J are TRBV9 and TRBJ1-6; 10 bases fit TRBD1. Germline V gene sequence: CDR1 SGDLS, CDR2 YYNGEE. This CDR3 spans 15 amino acids. The V segment lost 4 bases and the J segment 13 bases; nucleotides outside the gene matches: 11. The CDR3 here is CASSPYRDRGYPLHF. CDR3 sequence (DNA): TGTGCCAGCAGCCCGTACCGGGACAGGGGTTATCCCCTCCACTTT.

This clone was recorded only once. The chain couples TRBV27 to TRBJ1-1, with D possibly being TRBD1 (6 bases). Germline V gene data show CDR1 as MNHEY and CDR2 as SMNVEV (reference sequence). This CDR3 is 14 amino acids long. The V end lost 2 bases, the J end lost 2 bases, and 9 bases lay between the germline ends. The CDR3 coding sequence is TGTGCCAGCAGTTTAACAGGGTTAAACACTGAAGCTTTCTTT. This encodes CASSLTGLNTEAFF.

J is TRBJ1-2 and V is TRBV28; D unclear. The germline CDR1 and CDR2 sequences are MDHEN and SYDVKM. This CDR3 has 11 amino acids. The ends were cut back, 4 bases at V and 6 bases at J, with 6 bases in the middle. CDR3 region: CASSSSNGYTF. In nucleotides, the CDR3 is TGTGCCAGCAGTTCATCCAATGGCTACACCTTC.

This clone showed up just once. The J gene is TRBJ1-2, the V gene TRBV12-5; D is ambiguous. The CDR3 runs to 16 residues. The germline V and J ends were trimmed by 0 bases and 8 bases, with 19 bases remaining between them. Per the germline V gene, CDR1 is LGHNT and CDR2 is FRNRAP. CDR3: CASGLVPGSPMVGYTF. CDR3 nucleotides: TGTGCTAGTGGTTTGGTACCCGGGAGCCCCATGGTGGGCTACACCTTC.

V gene TRBV9 combines with J gene TRBJ1-3; 7 bases line up with TRBD1. Losses at the gene ends were 0 bases for V and 0 bases for J; bases not matched to a gene: 3. The CDR3 sequence is 16 residues long. CDR1 and CDR2 from the germline V gene are SGDLS and YYNGEE. CDR3: CASSVGQGLSGNTIYF. CDR3 DNA sequence: TGTGCCAGCAGCGTAGGACAGGGCCTCTCTGGAAACACCATATATTTT.

The V and J genes are TRBV27 and TRBJ2-3, with 8 bases that match TRBD1. Losses at the gene ends were 5 bases for V and 2 bases for J; bases not matched to a gene: 6. Germline V gene sequence: CDR1 MNHEY, CDR2 SMNVEV (reference sequence). This CDR3 is built from 15 residues. The CDR3 spells CASSLGQGYTDTQYF. The CDR3 DNA reads TGTGCCAGCAGTCTCGGACAGGGTTACACAGATACGCAGTATTTT.

The CDR3 protein is CATSFGRTGTSATRFF. The CDR3 coding sequence is TGTGCCACCTCTTTTGGCCGGACAGGGACTTCCGCGACGAGGTTCTTC. The rearrangement joins TRBV27 to TRBJ2-1, with TRBD1 matching over 8 bases. Germline V lookup: CDR1 MNHEY, CDR2 SMNVEV (reference sequence). This CDR3 is 16 amino acids long. J was trimmed by 15 bases and V by 10 bases; bases with no gene match: 26.

This chain links TRBV25-1 with TRBJ1-3; D call uncertain. The CDR3 loop spans 12 amino acids. V was clipped by 9 bases and J by 3 bases, with 9 bases between them. Germline V gene sequence: CDR1 MGHDK, CDR2 SYGVNS. CDR3: CASLSGGNTIYF. In nucleotides, the CDR3 is TGTGCCAGTCTCTCCGGTGGAAACACCATATATTTT.

V and J are TRBV4-1 and TRBJ1-4; D is possibly TRBD1 (6 bases). Between the trimmed V and J ends, which lost 3 bases and 7 bases, there was a span of 18 bases. The CDR3 contains 16 residues. CDR1 is MGHRA, CDR2 YSYEKL, per germline. CDR3 amino acids: CASSHVNAGAGEKLFF. Written as DNA, the CDR3 is TGCGCCAGCAGCCATGTGAATGCGGGGGCCGGTGAAAAACTGTTTTTT.